This T cell receptor beta chain comes out of a study of regulatory T cells in long-lasting Graves disease. Study findings and constraints: Persistent disease was characterized by preferential usage of TRBV28, TRBJ1-2 and TRBJ2-5.

iRepertoire HTBI primers and Arm-PCR of CDR3 regions built TCR beta libraries. Using its own MiXCR run on the multiplex PCR reads, TCRdb lists one record per CDR3 protein. This table holds about 470,000 distinct CDR3 sequences, less than 25% found once. This CDR3 spans 14 amino acids. Germline lookup yields CDR1 MNHNS and CDR2 SASEGT. Trimming took 7 bases from V and 2 from J; bases not matched to a gene: 8. This clonotype was observed at least ten times. The antigen remains undetermined. Time point noted: persistent/refractory GD, antithyroid drugs over 5 years with positive TRAb. Generation of the TCR library employed RNA extracted from PBMCs. Patients hailed from an endocrinology department in Xi'an, China.

This TCR was recovered from a female donor with Graves disease. This chain links TRBV6-1 with TRBJ2-7; 7 nucleotides match TRBD1. The sample consisted of peripheral blood mononuclear cells (PBMCs), taken when the disease was refractory, from a patient treated with antithyroid drugs. CDR3 loop: CASKWTGEAYEQYF. The CDR3 region has the DNA TGTGCCAGCAAATGGACAGGCGAAGCCTACGAGCAGTACTTC.